This TCR beta chain was identified in a study of T cell changes during pregnancy in multiple sclerosis (dated by TCRdb to the late 2010s). About the study as a whole: Changes in the T cell repertoire over the course of pregnancy were examined in this study in women with multiple sclerosis.

With regard to this clone: Which antigen it targets is not known. Base qualities were left out, and no much larger clone turns up one base away.

Library preparation used the immunoSEQ multiplex PCR assay. Held by TCRdb, this immuneACCESS table contains in-frame sequences only and omits some clones. Under half of the omission traces to an unresolved V gene where checked; the cause of the rest is unknown. This sample is represented by tens of thousands of clones; around 92% of them were singletons. The ten largest clones represent about 0.6% of the sample. V is pruned by 2 bases and J by 3 bases, leaving 5 bases of the junction without a gene match. Measured from the cysteine to the phenylalanine, the CDR3 is 17 residues long. Only the CDR3 DNA stays, 51 bases, in frame from base 1. From the germline V gene (reference sequence), CDR1 is LNHDA and CDR2 is SQIVND.

This clonotype originated in a female donor with multiple sclerosis, enrolled in a pregnancy study. Sequenced here: CD4+ T cells from peripheral blood mononuclear cells, sampled after pregnancy. Recombination joined TRBV19 with TRBJ1-5, with 12 bases in between that match TRBD1. For the CDR3, the sequence is CASSIFPGQGANQPQHF. The nucleotide sequence is given as TGTGCCAGTAGTATATTTCCGGGACAGGGGGCCAATCAGCCCCAGCATTTT.